A selection of T cell receptor beta chains follows, all from one sample in a study of shared clonotypes between healthy human individuals. Clones were sequenced by immunoSEQ multiplex PCR, and TCRdb holds only the in-frame ones, with some missing. The sample lists about 2.1 million clones, 90% to 95% occurring once. The sequenced sample was naive CD8+ T cells from PBMCs. The receptors come from a man in his late teens or twenties in good health. Some clones in this sample may be carry-over from other donors' samples. The conserved cysteine and the conserved F or W are not part of the CDR3 here.

J gene | V gene | CDR3 protein
TRBJ1-5 | TRBV7-9 | ASSLEGGNQPQH
TRBJ1-1 | TRBV30 | ACTGEVDTEAF
TRBJ2-1 | TRBV5-4 | ASSPALAVTDEQF
TRBJ1-2 | TRBV7-9 | ASSPLQEGGYGYT
TRBJ1-1 | TRBV7-3 | ASSLNPLGGTGLAF
- | TRBV5-1 | ASSLGQGNYEQY
TRBJ2-3 | TRBV6-9 | ASTGPGLAGGVVPGDTQY
TRBJ1-2 | TRBV29-1 | SGRTEHGYT
TRBJ1-2 | TRBV7-9 | ASSPKIDGYT
TRBJ2-2 | TRBV7-2 | ASSTYPGLVAGELF
TRBJ2-1 | TRBV5-1 | ASSLDGGLGLGNNEQF
TRBJ1-1 | TRBV27 | ASSVSALGASTEAF
TRBJ2-7 | TRBV29-1 | SAGEGGAGYEQY
TRBJ2-1 | TRBV11-2 | ASSRRATSGPYNEQF
TRBJ1-1 | TRBV28 | ASSLSWTGVKNTEAF
TRBJ2-7 | TRBV9 | ASSVGGVMSYEQY
TRBJ2-7 | TRBV7-9 | ASSLTLASSYEQY
TRBJ2-1 | TRBV7-3 | ASSLDSTYNEQF
TRBJ1-2 | TRBV28 | ASSSITQGAGGYT
TRBJ2-5 | TRBV9 | ASRAATEETQY
TRBJ2-7 | TRBV2 | ASSAVRDYYEQY
TRBJ2-6 | TRBV19 | ASSMTVSGANVLT
TRBJ2-5 | TRBV7-9 | ASRYRGEETQY
TRBJ2-7 | TRBV27 | ASSPRAHSYEQY
TRBJ1-1 | TRBV5-6 | ASSSREHIVEAF
TRBJ2-1 | TRBV15 | ATSRGSGGSYNEQF
TRBJ2-7 | TRBV19 | ASSIGTGSSYEQY
TRBJ2-7 | TRBV29-1 | SVVGVSGRGNEQY
TRBJ2-3 | TRBV28 | ASSLVLAVRPDTQY
TRBJ1-1 | TRBV19 | ASSTRGNTEAF
TRBJ2-1 | TRBV6-4 | ASSDGLASNEQF
TRBJ2-5 | TRBV29-1 | SVDGQGEEGTQY
TRBJ2-7 | TRBV14 | ASSQNFTGLYNYEQY
TRBJ1-5 | TRBV4-1 | ASSRELGNQPQH
TRBJ2-3 | TRBV30 | AWSFSGLASDTQY
TRBJ2-1 | TRBV5-8 | ASSLAYGELAGGGEF
TRBJ2-1 | TRBV29-1 | SVDLQVSVNEQF
TRBJ1-5 | TRBV27 | ASSPSGSQPQH
TRBJ2-1 | TRBV25-1 | ASSEWASSNNEQF
TRBJ1-1 | TRBV27 | ASSLATGLAF
TRBJ2-7 | TRBV2 | ASSVKGSYEQY
TRBJ2-1 | TRBV4-3 | ASSQDLEGRNEQF
TRBJ2-7 | TRBV9 | ASSPSGEYEQY
TRBJ2-1 | TRBV4-3 | ASSQPGRGNEQF
TRBJ2-7 | TRBV27 | ASSLLVGGLDEQY